One and the same sample provided the 18 T cell receptor beta chains below, sequenced in a study of blood T cell repertoires in COVID-19. Method: immunoSEQ multiplex PCR; TCRdb's copy keeps in-frame clones and lacks some. This table holds roughly 200,000 clones, about 80% found once. Sequencing was done on a sample of peripheral blood. These receptors originate from a woman in her 50s with active or convalescent COVID-19.

The genes are TRBV11-2 and TRBJ2-5, with D uncertain. The CDR3 loop spans 14 amino acids. Trimming removed 5 bases at V and 4 bases at J, with 14 bases between. Germline lookup yields CDR1 SGHAT and CDR2 FQNNGV. In nucleotides, the CDR3 is TGTGCCAGCAGCGCCTCCTACCTCGGAGAGACCCAGTACTTC. It encodes CASSASYLGETQYF.

The V gene is TRBV7-2, the J gene TRBJ2-3, with D unclear. This CDR3 is built from 12 residues. Germline CDR1 reads SGHTA; CDR2 reads FQGNSA. The V gene lost 2 bases and the J gene lost 4 bases, with 4 bases spanning the gap. This CDR3 is CASSLNSDTQYF. CDR3 bases: TGTGCCAGCAGCTTAAACTCAGATACGCAGTATTTT.

The J gene is TRBJ1-6, the V gene TRBV7-3; 9 nucleotides match TRBD1. The CDR3 loop spans 19 amino acids. The germline CDR1 and CDR2 sequences are SGHTA and FQGTGA. V lost 4 bases, J lost 1 base, and 11 bases stayed unmatched. CDR3 nucleotides: TGTGCCAGCAGCTCCAAGGGGGGACAGGGTGGATCCTATAATTCACCCCTCCACTTT. Its protein is CASSSKGGQGGSYNSPLHF. Full variable domain (outside the CDR3, taken from reference TRBV7-3 and TRBJ1-6): GAGVSQTPSNKVTEKGKYVELRCDPISGHTALYWYRQSLGQGPEFLIYFQGTGAADDSGLPNDRFFAVRPEGSVSTLKIQRTERGDSAVYLCASSSKGGQGGSYNSPLHFGNGTRLTVT.

The rearrangement joins TRBV5-8 to TRBJ2-2; 10 positions agree with TRBD2. The CDR3 runs 17 residues. V dropped 4 bases and J dropped 1; count of bases not matched to a gene: 7. Germline V gene data show CDR1 as SGHTS and CDR2 as YDEGEE. The CDR3 protein is CASSPNPSGRNTGELFF. The CDR3 DNA is TGTGCCAGCAGCCCCAACCCTAGCGGGAGGAACACCGGGGAGCTGTTTTTT.

This rearrangement joins TRBV5-1 to TRBJ2-3, with TRBD1 matching over 8 bases. V dropped 3 bases and J dropped 4; count of bases not matched to a gene: 7. CDR1 and CDR2 (germline): SGHRS, YFSETQ. CDR3 length: 15 amino acids. The CDR3 bases are TGCGCCAGCAGCTCCGGACAGGGCGGACCAGATACGCAGTATTTT. Translating it yields CASSSGQGGPDTQYF. The entire variable domain, with the rest obtained from reference TRBV5-1 and TRBJ2-3, is as follows: KAGVTQTPRYLIKTRGQQVTLSCSPISGHRSVSWYQQTPGQGLQFLFEYFSETQRNKGNFPGRFSGRQFSNSRSEMNVSTLELGDSALYLCASSSGQGGPDTQYFGPGTRLTVL.

The chain joins TRBV5-6 to TRBJ1-2, with 9 bases fitting TRBD1. CDR1 SGHDT and CDR2 YYEEEE come from the germline V gene. The CDR3 covers 15 residues. V lost 3 bases and J lost 3; bases outside the gene matches: 6. For the CDR3, the DNA is TGTGCCAGCAGCTCTGGGACAGGGCTGGACTATGGCTACACCTTC. Amino acid sequence: CASSSGTGLDYGYTF.

The chain couples TRBV30 to TRBJ1-6, with D unresolved. The germline V and J ends were trimmed by 4 bases and 3 bases, with 10 bases remaining between them. The CDR3 covers 14 residues. The V gene's germline CDR1 is GTSNPN and CDR2 SVGIG (reference sequence). DNA of the CDR3: TGTGCCTGGAAGACTATGGGCTATAATTCACCCCTCCACTTT. Protein product: CAWKTMGYNSPLHF.

This clone was seen just once. This chain joins TRBV20-1 and TRBJ2-5; D remains ambiguous. The length of the CDR3 is 11 residues. Trimming removed 3 bases from V and 4 bases from J, with 6 bases in between. Germline loops: CDR1 DFQATT, CDR2 SNEGSKA (reference sequence). The CDR3 is CSASRRETQYF. The CDR3, as DNA: TGCAGTGCTAGTAGGAGAGAGACCCAGTACTTC.

The chain has TRBV5-1 and TRBJ1-6; perhaps TRBD1 as D (5 bases). This CDR3 region has 14 residues. From germline, CDR1 is SGHRS and CDR2 YFSETQ. Trimming stripped 4 bases from V and 6 bases from J, with 11 bases between. The CDR3: CASSVRGLNSPLHF. The DNA for the CDR3 is TGCGCCAGCAGCGTAAGGGGACTTAATTCACCCCTCCACTTT.

The chain has TRBV18 and TRBJ1-2; TRBD1 agrees at 10 bases. Germline values: CDR1 KGHSH, CDR2 LQKENI. The CDR3 length is 18 residues. Trimming cost V 3 bases and J 0 bases; bases outside gene matches: 10. The CDR3 bases are TGTGCCAGCTCACCCCTCCCCCGGACAGGGGGATCTAACTATGGCTACACCTTC. Amino acids: CASSPLPRTGGSNYGYTF. The full variable domain, its missing parts supplied by reference TRBV18 and TRBJ1-2, is NAGVMQNPRHLVRRRGQEARLRCSPMKGHSHVYWYRQLPEEGLKFMVYLQKENIIDESGMPKERFSAEFPKEGPSILRIQQVVRGDSAAYFCASSPLPRTGGSNYGYTFGSGTRLTVV.

This chain joins TRBV3-1 (or the pseudogene TRBV3-2) and TRBJ1-3, with a possible D match to TRBD1 (6 bases). Germline CDR1 reads LGHDT; CDR2 reads YNNKEL (reference sequence). V lost 0 bases to trimming and J lost 2 bases, with 8 bases between them. This CDR3 comprises 15 residues. The DNA for the CDR3 is TGTGCCAGCAGCCAAGACAGGGGACCTGGAAACACCATATATTTT. Protein: CASSQDRGPGNTIYF.

This rearrangement joins TRBV24-1 to TRBJ2-7; 9 nucleotides match TRBD1. This CDR3 spans 14 amino acids. Unmatched junction bases numbered 8, after V lost 10 bases and J lost 2 bases. Germline CDR1 KGHDR, CDR2 SFDVKD. The CDR3 DNA reads TGTGCCACGGGACCGGGACAGGGCGCCTACGAGCAGTACTTC. Translating it yields CATGPGQGAYEQYF.

As to this clone: Other DNA sequences in the sample encode the same CDR3. The chain has TRBV5-6 and TRBJ1-3; the D gene is possibly TRBD1 (5 bases). The germline gives CDR1 SGHDT, CDR2 YYEEEE. V was shortened by 4 bases and J by 2 bases, with 13 bases between the two germline ends. The CDR3 is 15 amino acids. CDR3: CASSPTGGTGNTIYF. CDR3 nucleotides: TGTGCCAGCAGCCCTACGGGGGGAACTGGAAACACCATATATTTT. The whole variable domain, remainder taken from reference TRBV5-6 and TRBJ1-3, is DAGVTQSPTHLIKTRGQQVTLRCSPKSGHDTVSWYQQALGQGPQFIFQYYEEEERQRGNFPDRFSGHQFPNYSSELNVNALLLGDSALYLCASSPTGGTGNTIYFGEGSWLTVV.

The rearrangement joins TRBV19 to TRBJ1-5; no firm D call. The CDR3 has 16 residues. V lost 3 bases and J 4 bases, leaving 16 bases between the germline ends. Germline CDR1 is LNHDA and CDR2 is SQIVND (reference sequence). The CDR3 loop reads CASSIGVGGRNQPQHF. Here the CDR3 DNA reads TGTGCCAGTAGTATCGGGGTGGGTGGACGGAATCAGCCCCAGCATTTT.

The rearrangement joins TRBV9 to TRBJ1-3; no firm D call. V was pared by 4 bases and J by 1 base, with 6 bases between. The CDR3 covers 13 residues. Germline V CDR1 and CDR2: SGDLS, YYNGEE. CDR3 coding DNA: TGTGCCAGCAGCTATTTATCTGGAAACACCATATATTTT. Its protein product is CASSYLSGNTIYF.

This rearrangement joins TRBV30 to TRBJ1-5; the D is unclear. Germline V gene lookup returns CDR1 GTSNPN and CDR2 SVGIG (reference sequence). The CDR3 is made up of 14 amino acids. V was cut by 5 bases and J by 0 bases, with 11 bases left in between. The CDR3 loop reads CAWSKEYSNQPQHF. The CDR3 region has the DNA TGTGCCTGGTCGAAAGAGTATAGCAATCAGCCCCAGCATTTT.

V gene TRBV7-2 combines with J gene TRBJ1-2; TRBD1 matches 8 bases. Unmatched junction bases numbered 8, after V lost 1 base and J lost 7 bases. This CDR3 comprises 15 residues. Germline V lookup: CDR1 SGHTA, CDR2 FQGNSA. CDR3 loop: CASSLVPAGGSGYTF. CDR3 coding DNA: TGTGCCAGCAGCTTAGTTCCGGCAGGGGGCAGTGGCTACACCTTC.

This chain connects TRBV18 to TRBJ1-4, with TRBD1 identical over 10 bases. CDR1 and CDR2 from the germline V gene are KGHSH and LQKENI. The CDR3 sequence is 16 residues long. Trimming at V came to 6 bases and at J to 8 bases, leaving 12 bases not matched to a gene. The CDR3 DNA reads TGTGCCAGCTCGTCTACAGACAGGGGGCGATACGAAAAACTGTTTTTT. Its protein is CASSSTDRGRYEKLFF.